These 2 T cell receptor beta chains came from one sample sequenced in a study of blood T cell repertoires in COVID-19. Only in-frame clones appear in the TCRdb table, and some are missing; sequencing was by immunoSEQ multiplex PCR. This sample has 300,000 to 400,000 clones, with 75% to 90% found just once. The sample was PBMCs or T cells enriched from blood (not recorded which). These receptors came from a man between 18 and 35 years old who had recovered from COVID-19.

The rearrangement joins TRBV21-1 to TRBJ2-6; TRBD2 reflects the table's D call only, with no check against the DNA. TRBV21-1 is marked as a pseudogene. The CDR3 runs to 20 residues. The CDR3 sequence is CASSKSPSGINRSGANVLTF. The CDR3 nucleotides read TGTGCCAGCAGCAAATCGCCTAGCGGAATAAATCGCTCTGGGGCCAACGTCCTGACTTTC.

The DNA of the CDR3 is TGTGCCAGCAGCTTAGGAGGTCATGGGTTCGTTGAGACCCAGTACTTC. Protein sequence: CASSLGGHGFVETQYF. V and J are TRBV11-2 and TRBJ2-5; D is undetermined. The CDR3 is 16 residues long. Trimming left V 1 base short and J 5 bases short, with 17 bases between. Germline V gene lookup returns CDR1 SGHAT and CDR2 FQNNGV.